A single sample is the source of the 32 T cell receptor beta chains below, sequenced in a study of early T cells in non-severe SARS-CoV-2 infection. TCRdb called the 5' RACE reads again in MiXCR, with one record for every CDR3 protein. The sample lists about 52,000 distinct CDR3 sequences, roughly 11% occurring once. Sequencing used whole blood. The receptors here all came from an adult who was a healthcare worker with PCR-confirmed SARS-CoV-2 infection or an uninfected control (not recorded which).

In its sample, this clonotype was seen many times. V gene TRBV4-3 combines with J gene TRBJ1-2; perhaps TRBD1 as D (5 bases). Germline V lookup: CDR1 LGHNA, CDR2 YSLEER. The CDR3 runs 15 residues. V was shortened by 1 base and J by 4 bases, with 13 bases between the two germline ends. CDR3 sequence reads: CASSQGAGFSYGYTF. The CDR3 bases are TGCGCCAGCAGCCAAGGGGCAGGGTTTTCCTATGGCTACACCTTC.

This chain links TRBV7-6 with TRBJ2-1; 11 bases agree with TRBD2. The CDR3 totals 17 residues. V lost 5 bases, J lost 7 bases, and 13 bases stayed unmatched. From germline, CDR1 is SGHVS and CDR2 FNYEAQ. Here the CDR3 reads CASSTHLLAGVRNEQFF. The CDR3 DNA reads as TGTGCCAGCAGCACTCACTTACTAGCGGGAGTTAGGAATGAGCAGTTCTTC.

This clonotype was found a few times. The chain couples TRBV5-1 to TRBJ2-7; 11 bases map to TRBD1. The CDR3 length is 13 residues. V was clipped by 4 bases and J by 6 bases; unmatched bases: 3. CDR1 and CDR2 from the germline V gene are SGHRS and YFSETQ. CDR3 nucleotides: TGCGCCAGCAGCCTCGGACAGGGGGCCGAGCAGTACTTC. It encodes CASSLGQGAEQYF.

The V call is TRBV7-9, the J call TRBJ1-1, with D possibly being TRBD1 (5 bases). The germline V and J ends were trimmed by 4 bases and 3 bases, with 15 bases remaining between them. This CDR3 spans 15 amino acids. The germline V gene has CDR1 SEHNR and CDR2 FQNEAQ (reference sequence). The CDR3 sequence: CASSSWTPSDTEAFF. The CDR3 DNA reads TGTGCCAGCAGCTCCTGGACACCGTCCGACACTGAAGCTTTCTTT.

This clonotype was found a few times. This rearrangement joins TRBV28 to TRBJ2-3; a weak D match, TRBD1 (6 bases). The CDR3 spans 16 residues. Germline V gene data show CDR1 as MDHEN and CDR2 as SYDVKM. V gave up 0 bases and J gave up 5 bases, with 15 bases separating them. CDR3 bases: TGTGCCAGCAGTTTATGGGGTAGACAGGTGAAAGATACGCAGTATTTT. It codes for CASSLWGRQVKDTQYF.

Concerning this clonotype itself: It is unclear where the CDR3 begins or ends on the DNA, so no DNA is shown, and the CDR3 is as TCRdb lists it. The V gene is TRBV7-5, the J gene TRBJ1-2; TRBD1 is taken as the D call from the table, unchecked against the DNA. TRBV7-5 counts as a pseudogene. The CDR3 numbers 19 amino acids, ends counted. The CDR3 loop reads CISVPEAEGTGSSNYGYTF.

This clonotype was counted at least ten times. The genes are TRBV20-1 and TRBJ2-1, with D uncertain. Per germline, CDR1 DFQATT and CDR2 SNEGSKA (reference sequence). The CDR3 is made up of 15 amino acids. V dropped 3 bases and J dropped 7 bases, with 19 bases sitting between them. The CDR3 nucleotides read TGCAGTGCTAGGTCCCTTGGCCGCGCCGGGAATGAGCAGTTCTTC. Translation gives CSARSLGRAGNEQFF.

The genes are TRBV19 and TRBJ2-7, with TRBD1 identical over 9 bases. V gave up 5 bases and J gave up 5 bases; unmatched junction bases: 10. The CDR3 has 15 residues. Germline loops: CDR1 LNHDA, CDR2 SQIVND (reference sequence). CDR3 sequence reads: CASSSPGQGSNEQYF. The CDR3 bases are TGTGCCAGTAGTTCTCCGGGACAGGGTAGCAACGAGCAGTACTTC.

The CDR3 protein is CASRLTGTPVYGYTF. CDR3 coding DNA: TGTGCCAGCAGACTGACCGGGACACCCGTCTATGGCTACACCTTC. The chain has TRBV2 and TRBJ1-2, with TRBD1 as a possible D gene (6 bases). The CDR3 runs 15 residues. The germline V and J ends were trimmed by 6 bases and 4 bases, with 18 bases remaining between them. CDR1 and CDR2 (germline): SNHLY, FYNNEI.

The chain uses TRBV12-3 or TRBV12-4 and TRBJ1-2; no clear D gene. This CDR3 contains 13 residues. V shed 1 base and J shed 3 bases, with 6 bases lying between them. The CDR3 loop reads CASSLVVDYGYTF. CDR3 coding DNA: TGTGCCAGCAGTTTAGTGGTCGACTATGGCTACACCTTC.

This clonotype occurred a few times. The chain links TRBV19 to TRBJ1-1, with 9 bases aligning to TRBD1. The CDR3 consists of 14 residues. From germline, CDR1 is LNHDA and CDR2 SQIVND (reference sequence). V shed 10 bases and J 6 bases; nucleotides not matched to a gene: 12. CDR3 sequence (DNA): TGTGCCACTAAAAAAACAGGGGGCGCGGCTGAAGCTTTCTTT. It encodes CATKKTGGAAEAFF.

This sequence joins TRBV5-4 and TRBJ1-2, with a tentative D call TRBD1 (5 bases). Germline V gene lookup returns CDR1 SGHNT and CDR2 YYREEE (reference sequence). The CDR3 contains 15 residues. V lost 3 bases and J lost 7, with 19 bases in between. The chain's CDR3 is CASSSEDTPTFGYTF. The CDR3 nucleotides read TGTGCCAGCAGCTCCGAGGACACCCCGACGTTTGGCTACACCTTC.

This clonotype was counted ten times or more. J is TRBJ1-5 and V is TRBV6-5, with TRBD1 matching over 8 bases. The V segment lost 6 bases and the J segment 6 bases; nucleotides outside the gene matches: 7. Germline CDR1 reads MNHEY; CDR2 reads SVGAGI. This CDR3 is 14 amino acids long. This CDR3 reads CASSRTGLGQPQHF. The CDR3, as DNA: TGTGCCAGCAGCCGGACAGGGTTGGGTCAGCCCCAGCATTTT.

At least ten counts were recorded for this clonotype. The rearrangement joins TRBV6-1 to TRBJ2-3; D perhaps matches TRBD1 (5 bases). V lost 7 bases and J lost 6, with 11 bases in between. CDR1 MNHNS and CDR2 SASEGT come from the germline V gene. CDR3 length: 12 residues. The CDR3 bases are TGTGCCAGCATAGGGGCATTGGATACGCAGTATTTT. This sequence encodes CASIGALDTQYF.

This clonotype was counted at least ten times. The CDR3 region is CSARGVMSSYEQYF. CDR3 nucleotides: TGCAGTGCTAGAGGTGTAATGAGCTCCTACGAGCAGTACTTC. The chain uses TRBV20-1 and TRBJ2-7, with D unclear. Per germline, CDR1 DFQATT and CDR2 SNEGSKA (reference sequence). The CDR3 covers 14 residues. V gave up 1 base and J gave up 0 bases, with 10 bases separating them.

Only a few counts were recorded for this clonotype. The chain joins TRBV28 to TRBJ2-1, with 11 bases identical to TRBD1. Trimming removed 7 bases from V and 8 bases from J; junction bases left unmatched: 7. From germline, CDR1 is MDHEN and CDR2 SYDVKM. This CDR3 contains 14 residues. The CDR3 is CASKEDRGLDEQFF. CDR3 in DNA: TGTGCCAGCAAAGAGGACAGGGGGCTCGATGAGCAGTTCTTC.

V is TRBV11-2 and J is TRBJ2-7, with D possibly being TRBD1 (6 bases). V lost 5 bases, J lost 0 bases, and 11 bases lay in between. This CDR3 region has 14 residues. Germline V gene sequence: CDR1 SGHAT, CDR2 FQNNGV. The CDR3 bases are TGTGCCAGCAGCCAGGACAGAAGCTCCTACGAGCAGTACTTC. As protein: CASSQDRSSYEQYF.

The sample holds a few counts of this clonotype. This sequence joins TRBV4-3 and TRBJ2-7, with a weak D call TRBD1 (6 bases). This CDR3 is 15 amino acids long. Looked up from germline, CDR1 is LGHNA and CDR2 is YSLEER. Trimming removed 1 base at V and 3 bases at J, with 13 bases between. DNA of the CDR3: TGCGCCAGCAGCCAAGGTGGACAGCCCATCTACGAGCAGTACTTC. Translated, it gives CASSQGGQPIYEQYF.

This clonotype was detected only once. The chain couples TRBV7-2 to TRBJ2-2, with D unclear. CDR3 length equals 12 residues. V dropped 4 bases and J dropped 5 bases, with 5 bases sitting between them. The germline gives CDR1 SGHTA, CDR2 FQGNSA. This CDR3 reads CASSSFTGELFF. CDR3 nucleotides: TGTGCCAGCAGCTCCTTTACCGGGGAGCTGTTTTTT.

The sample holds many counts of this clonotype. The chain carries TRBV28 and TRBJ2-7, with TRBD1 matching over 7 bases. Losses at the gene ends were 6 bases for V and 4 bases for J; bases not matched to a gene: 12. The CDR3 covers 15 residues. Germline V gene data show CDR1 as MDHEN and CDR2 as SYDVKM. The CDR3, as DNA: TGTGCCAGCAGCGAACCGGGACAGATAAAATACGAGCAGTACTTC. Its protein is CASSEPGQIKYEQYF.

This clonotype was counted a few times. The CDR3 bases are TGCAGTGCCTTAGATCGACAGGCCTCATTGGGTACGCAGTATTTT. As protein: CSALDRQASLGTQYF. This sequence joins TRBV20-1 and TRBJ2-3; D is possibly TRBD1 (6 bases). The V gene lost 6 bases and the J gene lost 8 bases, with 24 bases spanning the gap. The CDR3 spans 15 residues. Germline CDR1 DFQATT, CDR2 SNEGSKA (reference sequence).

The genes are TRBV19 and TRBJ1-4; D may be TRBD1 (5 bases). The CDR3 consists of 15 residues. The germline gives CDR1 LNHDA, CDR2 SQIVND (reference sequence). The germline V and J ends were trimmed by 6 bases and 4 bases, with 15 bases remaining between them. The CDR3 spells CASRELLGRNEKLFF. CDR3 nucleotide sequence: TGTGCCAGTAGGGAACTTCTGGGACGTAATGAAAAACTGTTTTTT.

Only a few counts were recorded for this clonotype. The CDR3: CASSYQGTDTQYF. The CDR3 DNA reads as TGTGCCAGCAGTTACCAGGGGACAGATACGCAGTATTTT. This sequence joins TRBV27 and TRBJ2-3; D is possibly TRBD1 (6 bases). From germline, CDR1 is MNHEY and CDR2 SMNVEV (reference sequence). Trimming took 4 bases from V and 3 from J, leaving 8 bases between them. CDR3 size: 13 residues.

This chain links TRBV4-1 with TRBJ1-6; 9 positions match TRBD1. The junction had 3 bases not matched to a gene; V was cut back by 3 bases and J by 9 bases. CDR1 MGHRA and CDR2 YSYEKL come from the germline V gene. The CDR3 is made up of 14 amino acids. In DNA form, the CDR3 reads TGCGCCAGCAGCCAGGGACAGGGTATTTCACCCCTCCACTTT. Amino acid sequence: CASSQGQGISPLHF.

The CDR3 sequence is CASSWRGRNTEAFF. In DNA form, the CDR3 reads TGTGCCAGCAGCTGGCGAGGCAGGAACACTGAAGCTTTCTTT. The chain carries TRBV5-4 and TRBJ1-1, with D unresolved. V lost 3 bases, J lost 1 base, and 10 bases lay in between. Germline CDR1 is SGHNT and CDR2 is YYREEE (reference sequence). The CDR3 loop spans 14 amino acids. Drawing the rest from reference TRBV5-4 and TRBJ1-1, the complete variable domain is ETGVTQSPTHLIKTRGQQVTLRCSSQSGHNTVSWYQQALGQGPQFIFQYYREEENGRGNFPPRFSGLQFPNYSSELNVNALELDDSALYLCASSWRGRNTEAFFGQGTRLTVV.

The chain has TRBV20-1 and TRBJ2-1, with 11 nucleotides matching TRBD2. The CDR3 loop spans 18 amino acids. Germline V gene data show CDR1 as DFQATT and CDR2 as SNEGSKA (reference sequence). V dropped 6 bases and J dropped 1; count of bases not matched to a gene: 14. This CDR3 is CSAALAGVFTWSYNEQFF. The CDR3 DNA reads as TGCAGTGCCGCACTAGCGGGAGTTTTCACCTGGTCCTACAATGAGCAGTTCTTC.

The chain has TRBV6-1 and TRBJ1-3; tentative D call: TRBD1 (6 bases). Trimming cost V 5 bases and J 4 bases, with 12 bases left between them. The CDR3 is made up of 14 amino acids. CDR1 is MNHNS and CDR2 is SASEGT in the germline V gene. The CDR3 region is CASSYQGYGNTIYF. The CDR3 bases are TGTGCCAGCAGTTATCAGGGGTACGGAAACACCATATATTTT.

The rearrangement joins TRBV18 to TRBJ2-1; the match to TRBD1 covers 7 bases. The CDR3 contains 16 residues. CDR1 KGHSH and CDR2 LQKENI come from the germline V gene. V was clipped by 3 bases and J by 4 bases; unmatched bases: 9. CDR3 sequence reads: CASSPISGQSYNEQFF. The DNA for the CDR3 is TGTGCCAGCTCACCTATTTCGGGACAGTCTTACAATGAGCAGTTCTTC.

At least ten counts were recorded for this clonotype. The genes are TRBV6-6 and TRBJ2-5, with 8 bases matching TRBD2. J lost 5 bases, V lost 6 bases, and 11 bases had no gene match. In germline, CDR1 is MNHNY, CDR2 SVGAGI (reference sequence). The CDR3 totals 15 residues. In DNA form, the CDR3 reads TGTGCCAGCAGCCCCCCGGGGGGGCTCAAGGAGACCCAGTACTTC. This encodes CASSPPGGLKETQYF.

This clonotype has at least ten counts. Its ends do not fully match the called genes, so a read error is possible. The CDR3, as DNA: TGTGCCAGCAGCTTAGTACCGTCAGCAGGAAACACCATATATTTC. Amino acid sequence: CASSLVPSAGNTIYF. The chain carries TRBV7-2 and TRBJ1-3; D gene ambiguous. The CDR3 spans 15 residues. Germline CDR1 reads SGHTA; CDR2 reads FQGNSA.

With respect to this clonotype: This clone may be a read error of a much larger clone one base away. The gene calls are TRBV7-9 and TRBJ2-2; unclear D gene. Germline V gives CDR1 SEHNR, CDR2 FQNEAQ (reference sequence). CDR3 length: 11 amino acids. CDR3 amino acids: CVSSFEGELFF. For the CDR3, the DNA is TGTGTCAGCAGCTTTGAGGGGGAGCTGTTTTTT.

This clonotype showed up many times. The rearrangement uses TRBV18 and TRBJ2-3, with D perhaps matching TRBD1 or TRBD2 (5 bases each). Trimming left V 6 bases short and J 0 bases short, with 10 bases between. The CDR3 runs to 14 residues. Germline CDR1 is KGHSH and CDR2 is LQKENI. The CDR3 DNA sequence: TGTGCCAGCTCTCGGGGCAGTAGCACAGATACGCAGTATTTT. It codes for CASSRGSSTDTQYF.